This record concerns one T cell receptor beta chain sequence. The antigen remains unidentified. Losses at the gene ends were 2 bases for V and 2 bases for J; bases not matched to a gene: 8. The germline V gene encodes CDR1 MNHNS and CDR2 SASEGT. The CDR3 consists of 17 residues. The time point here: week 11, during vaccination. Alongside topical imiquimod, each dose of vaccine comprised 300 ug of mutant IDH1 20-mer peptide. These data are taken from a study of a mutant IDH1 vaccine in newly diagnosed glioma. For the study at large: The start of vaccination came 4-6 weeks after radiotherapy alone, or with temozolomide cycles.

Profiling relied on immunoSEQ multiplex PCR, and the TCRdb table lists in-frame clones only, not all of them. The table shows under 150,000 clones, with about four fifths occurring only once. Points from the study as a whole: Patients showed vaccine-induced immune responses at a rate of around 93%.

Source: PBMCs, taken from a glioma patient whose treatment included an IDH1 peptide vaccine. The chain recombines TRBV6-1 with TRBJ2-7; 11 nucleotides line up with TRBD2. This TCR was recovered from a man aged 40-55 years with glioma. Here the CDR3 reads CASSELPTSGRAYEQYF. In DNA, the CDR3 is TGTGCCAGCAGTGAACTCCCCACTAGCGGGAGAGCCTACGAGCAGTACTTC.